Following are 8 T cell receptor beta chains from one sample sequenced in a study of T cell responses to AZD1222 COVID-19 vaccine. Clones were sequenced by immunoSEQ multiplex PCR, and TCRdb holds only the in-frame ones, with some missing. The data hold 100,000 to 150,000 clones, with roughly 92% observed a single time. The sample in question was peripheral blood, obtained on day 0 of AZD1222 vaccination. The receptors shown here come from an adult in good health.

This rearrangement joins TRBV3-1 (or the pseudogene TRBV3-2) to TRBJ2-1; D unresolved. The length of the CDR3 is 12 residues. From germline, CDR1 is LGHDT and CDR2 YNNKEL (reference sequence). The V gene lost 4 bases and the J gene lost 7 bases, with 8 bases spanning the gap. CDR3 residues: CASSPVGNEQFF. The DNA for the CDR3 is TGTGCCAGCAGCCCCGTTGGTAATGAGCAGTTCTTC.

The chain carries TRBV4-1 and TRBJ1-2; D is ambiguous. CDR1 is MGHRA, CDR2 YSYEKL, per germline. The V gene lost 0 bases and the J gene lost 4 bases, with 12 bases spanning the gap. This CDR3 has 15 amino acids. CDR3 DNA: TGCGCCAGCAGCCAAGATATGGGAGAACCCTATGGCTACACCTTC. Translating gives CASSQDMGEPYGYTF.

The chain recombines TRBV6-5 with TRBJ1-1; D might be TRBD1 (5 bases). Trimming took off 0 bases at V and 1 base at J, with 9 bases between the two ends. The CDR3 length is 15 residues. CDR1 MNHEY and CDR2 SVGAGI come from the germline V gene. The CDR3 is CASSYSGRWNTEAFF. The CDR3 DNA is TGTGCCAGCAGTTACTCGGGGCGATGGAACACTGAAGCTTTCTTT.

This clone has only one observation. The chain joins TRBV4-3 to TRBJ2-2; the D is unclear. With 0 bases removed from V and 5 bases from J, the gap between germline ends came to 10 bases. Per the germline V gene, CDR1 is LGHNA and CDR2 is YSLEER. CDR3 length equals 15 residues. DNA of the CDR3: TGCGCCAGCAGCCAAGATTTACGGGTGACCGGGGAGCTGTTTTTT. Amino acids: CASSQDLRVTGELFF.

This chain joins TRBV7-2 and TRBJ1-1; D not certain. The CDR3 has 13 amino acids. V lost 5 bases to trimming and J lost 0 bases, with 7 bases between them. Looked up from germline, CDR1 is SGHTA and CDR2 is FQGNSA. The CDR3 DNA is TGTGCCAGCAGCCCTACAGTGAACACTGAAGCTTTCTTT. This gives the protein CASSPTVNTEAFF.

J is TRBJ1-2 and V is TRBV6-5; D unresolved. The germline V and J ends were trimmed by 6 bases and 7 bases, with 12 bases remaining between them. Germline CDR1 is MNHEY and CDR2 is SVGAGI. The CDR3 has 12 residues. CDR3 loop: CASSQGRGGYTF. CDR3 sequence (DNA): TGTGCCAGCAGCCAAGGTCGGGGTGGCTACACCTTC.

The genes are TRBV7-2 and TRBJ1-6; 11 nucleotides agree with TRBD1. CDR1 is SGHTA, CDR2 FQGNSA, per germline. CDR3 length: 15 amino acids. V trimming: 5 bases; J trimming: 10 bases; junction bases outside the gene matches: 7. CDR3 region: CASSPGTGGQSPLHF. In DNA, the CDR3 is TGTGCCAGCAGCCCCGGGACAGGGGGGCAATCACCCCTCCACTTT.

The V call is TRBV19, the J call TRBJ2-3; tentative D call: TRBD2 (6 bases). CDR1 is LNHDA, CDR2 SQIVND, per germline (reference sequence). The CDR3 is 16 amino acids. The V gene lost 5 bases and the J gene lost 3 bases, with 18 bases spanning the gap. The CDR3 DNA reads as TGTGCCAGTAGTGGAGCCGGGAGATTAGAGACAGATACGCAGTATTTT. Residues: CASSGAGRLETDTQYF.